This T cell receptor beta chain came from a study of blood T cell repertoires in COVID-19. Study summary: The United States, Italy and Spain were the sources of the acute and convalescent COVID-19 samples. Sample material is recorded as cDNA or gDNA derived from T cells, B-cell-depleted T cells, or PBMCs.

Original processing methods: For nucleated cells, counts were estimated from reference gene primer amplification. Clones were sequenced by immunoSEQ multiplex PCR, and TCRdb holds only the in-frame ones, with some missing. V and J calls and clone size are given by that table; D and trimming were obtained from the DNA. This sample has approximately 180,000 clones, with about 81% found just once. Germline V gene sequence: CDR1 LGHDT, CDR2 YNNKEL (reference sequence). The length of the CDR3 is 18 residues. Trimming removed 2 bases from V and 6 bases from J; junction bases left unmatched: 12. The receptor was isolated from a woman in her sixties or seventies with acute or convalescent COVID-19. The specimen sequenced was peripheral blood. The genes are TRBV3-1 (or the pseudogene TRBV3-2) and TRBJ2-3; 12 positions agree with TRBD2. CDR3 nucleotides: TGTGCCAGCAGCCAATTTCGGCTAGCGGGAGGGACTCGGGATACGCAGTATTTT. Translating gives CASSQFRLAGGTRDTQYF.